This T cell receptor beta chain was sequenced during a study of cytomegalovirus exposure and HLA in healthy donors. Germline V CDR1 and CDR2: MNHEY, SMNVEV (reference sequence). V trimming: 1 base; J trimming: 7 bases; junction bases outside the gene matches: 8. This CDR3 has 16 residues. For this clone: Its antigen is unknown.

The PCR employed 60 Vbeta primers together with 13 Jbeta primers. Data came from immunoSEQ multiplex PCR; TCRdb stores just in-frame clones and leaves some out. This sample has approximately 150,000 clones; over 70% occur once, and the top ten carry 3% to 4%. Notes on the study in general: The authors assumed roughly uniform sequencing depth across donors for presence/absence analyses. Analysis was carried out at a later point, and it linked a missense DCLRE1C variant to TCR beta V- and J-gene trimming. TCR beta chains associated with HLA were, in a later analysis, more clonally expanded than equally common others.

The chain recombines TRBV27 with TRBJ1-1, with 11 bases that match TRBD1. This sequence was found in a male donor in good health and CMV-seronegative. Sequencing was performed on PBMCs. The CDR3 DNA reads TGTGCCAGCAGTTTATTAGGGACAGGGGGGGCAGTTGAAGCTTTCTTT. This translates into CASSLLGTGGAVEAFF.